The next 5 T cell receptor beta chains were all read from a single sample in a study of T-cell reconstitution after alpha-beta-depleted transplantation in children. TCRbeta library construction was performed incorporating unique molecular identifiers. Each CDR3 protein is one row after TCRdb ran MiXCR on the PCR reads. This table has about 300,000 distinct CDR3 sequences, roughly 8.2% appearing once. Findings and caveats of the study: T-cell counts and diversity were attributed mostly to newly produced T cells one year after transplant.

These receptors' antigens are unknown. Source: peripheral blood, taken 360 days after TCRalphabeta/CD19-depleted stem cell transplant. These receptors were taken from a female patient aged 2 to 10 who had a stem cell transplant for Fanconi anemia, so the T cells may come from the graft donor.

This clonotype was detected only a few times. The chain links TRBV6-2 or TRBV6-3 to TRBJ1-2; the D is unclear. Trimming removed 2 bases at V and 8 bases at J, with 6 bases between. Germline CDR1 is MNHEY and CDR2 is SVGEGT. The CDR3 spans 11 residues. Here the CDR3 reads CASSYPMGYTF. DNA of the CDR3: TGTGCCAGCAGTTACCCGATGGGCTACACCTTC.

The chain recombines TRBV4-3 with TRBJ1-2; 8 bases fit TRBD1. The CDR3 has 16 residues. Germline V lookup: CDR1 LGHNA, CDR2 YSLEER. J lost 4 bases, V lost 0 bases, and 7 bases had no gene match. In nucleotides, the CDR3 is TGCGCCAGCAGCCAAGAAGTTCAGGGGGCGATCTATGGCTACACCTTC. Residues: CASSQEVQGAIYGYTF.

This clonotype was picked up many times. CDR3 region: CSARDLSRQRTGELFF. CDR3 coding DNA: TGCAGTGCTAGAGATCTAAGCAGGCAGCGCACCGGGGAGCTGTTTTTT. The chain is built from TRBV20-1 and TRBJ2-2; D gene ambiguous. Germline V gene lookup returns CDR1 DFQATT and CDR2 SNEGSKA (reference sequence). The CDR3 has 16 residues. V was pared by 0 bases and J by 4 bases, with 15 bases between.

This clonotype has ten or more counts. At one end the junction does not follow the germline gene, possibly because of a read error. The J gene is TRBJ1-1, the V gene TRBV7-3; possible D gene TRBD1, 5 bases. Germline CDR1 reads SGHTA; CDR2 reads FQGTGA. The CDR3 extends over 14 amino acids. The CDR3 region has the DNA TGCGCCAGCAGCTTGGGACCGGAGAACACTGAAGCTTTCTTT. It encodes CASSLGPENTEAFF.

The V and J genes are TRBV20-1 and TRBJ2-2; D not certain. V lost 6 bases to trimming and J lost 4 bases, with 27 bases between them. Germline V CDR1 and CDR2: DFQATT, SNEGSKA (reference sequence). The CDR3 has 18 amino acids. The CDR3 DNA is TGCAGTGCAATCCACACAACCCAGAGGTTAGGAGCCACCGGGGAGCTGTTTTTT. Protein sequence: CSAIHTTQRLGATGELFF.